Presented here are 30 T cell receptor beta chains from one specimen sequenced in a study of tumor and adjacent non-tumor tissue in lung cancer. RNA was extracted from bulk tissue without any cell sorting. A modified ARM-PCR protocol with three rounds of nested PCR amplified TCRbeta. TCRdb independently ran MiXCR on the multiplex PCR reads; one entry per CDR3 protein. Among 120,000 or so distinct CDR3 sequences listed, approximately 71% were seen once. Sequences were obtained from lung tumor tissue. These receptors were collected from a man aged 30 to 45 with non-small cell lung cancer.

Details on this clonotype: The junction differs from germline at one of its ends, possibly a read error. The chain recombines TRBV6-5 with TRBJ2-1; possibly TRBD1 for D (5 bases). CDR1 and CDR2 from the germline V gene are MNHEY and SVGAGI. The CDR3 has 15 residues. CDR3: CACRSGPGWVNEQSF. In DNA form, the CDR3 reads TGTGCCTGCAGATCCGGACCAGGGTGGGTCAATGAGCAGTCCTTC.

This clonotype was found a few times. This sequence joins TRBV4-1 and TRBJ2-3; maybe TRBD2 (6 bases). The CDR3 spans 14 residues. In germline, CDR1 is MGHRA, CDR2 YSYEKL. V lost 2 bases and J 5 bases, leaving 11 bases between the germline ends. Here the CDR3 DNA reads TGCGCCAGCAGCCAACTTGCAGCGGGAGATACGCAGTATTTT. It codes for CASSQLAAGDTQYF.

Worth noting for this clonotype: An end of the junction does not agree with germline; a read error may underlie this. The gene calls are TRBV11-2 and TRBJ2-2; D may match TRBD1 or TRBD2 (7 bases each). The CDR3 contains 17 residues. Germline lookup yields CDR1 SGHAT and CDR2 FQNNGV. Written as DNA, the CDR3 is TGTGCCAGCAGCCTAGGGGGGGGGACAGCAAACACCGAGGAGCTGTTTTTT. Its protein is CASSLGGGTANTEELFF.

Remarks on this clonotype: This is likely a read error, given that the CDR3 carries no conserved phenylalanine or tryptophan at its end. V and J are TRBV5-6 and TRBJ2-7; D tentatively reads TRBD1 or TRBD2 (5 bases each). V gave up 6 bases and J gave up 4 bases, with 17 bases separating them. The CDR3 has 14 amino acids. The germline V gene encodes CDR1 SGHDT and CDR2 YYEEEE. As DNA, the CDR3 is TGTGCCAGCATGAAGGGACGGACGGATTACGAGCAGTACTTA. Its protein is CASMKGRTDYEQYL.

Note on this clonotype: The junction departs from the called germline gene at one end, perhaps through a read error. This sequence joins TRBV29-1 and TRBJ2-3, with TRBD2 as a possible D gene (6 bases). The CDR3 runs to 15 residues. Per germline, CDR1 SQVTM and CDR2 ANQGSEA. As DNA, the CDR3 is TGCAGCATCGGGCCCGGGGAACTAGCAACGGATACGCAGTTTTTT. Protein product: CSIGPGELATDTQFF.

This clonotype was counted a few times. A much larger clone lies a single base off, so this may be a read error. V and J are TRBV29-1 and TRBJ2-3; tentative D call: TRBD2 (5 bases). The CDR3 is made up of 14 amino acids. Germline values: CDR1 SQVTM, CDR2 ANQGSEA. The CDR3 loop is CSVRARALTNTQYF. The CDR3 bases are TGCAGCGTGAGGGCGCGGGCGCTCACAAATACGCAGTATTTT.

The V and J genes are TRBV20-1 and TRBJ2-5; D remains ambiguous. Per the germline V gene, CDR1 is DFQATT and CDR2 is SNEGSKA (reference sequence). The length of the CDR3 is 13 residues. The V gene lost 0 bases and the J gene lost 8 bases, with 13 bases spanning the gap. The CDR3 region is CSARDHDIGTQYF. CDR3 sequence (DNA): TGCAGTGCTAGAGATCACGACATCGGAACCCAGTACTTC.

A word on this clonotype: This may be a read error: a much more frequent sequence differs by one nucleotide. This chain links TRBV4-1 with TRBJ1-5; TRBD1 is a possible D gene (5 bases). Germline values: CDR1 MGHRA, CDR2 YSYEKL. Trimming took off 0 bases at V and 6 bases at J, with 9 bases between the two ends. The CDR3 consists of 14 residues. The CDR3 region is CASSQDRGVQPQHF. As DNA, the CDR3 is TGCGCCAGCAGCCAAGATCGGGGGGTTCAGCCCCAGCATTTT.

This clonotype was observed at least ten times. J is TRBJ2-7 and V is TRBV10-3; 14 bases match TRBD2. CDR3 length: 15 amino acids. Germline trimming cut 6 bases from V and 4 bases from J; bases unmatched to any gene: 5. Looked up from germline, CDR1 is ENHRY and CDR2 is SYGVKD. The CDR3 here is CAIRETSGGGYEQYF. The CDR3 nucleotides are TGTGCCATCAGGGAGACTAGCGGGGGGGGATACGAGCAGTACTTC.

V is TRBV11-2 and J is TRBJ1-6, with a possible D match to TRBD1 (5 bases). CDR3 length equals 15 residues. Germline loops: CDR1 SGHAT, CDR2 FQNNGV. V was clipped by 5 bases and J by 5 bases, with 13 bases between them. The CDR3 spells CASSMDKGHNSPLHF. CDR3 DNA sequence: TGTGCCAGCAGCATGGATAAGGGACATAATTCACCCCTCCACTTT.

The table lists this clonotype with many counts. The chain combines TRBV20-1 with TRBJ2-1; weak D call: TRBD1 (7 bases). V lost 1 base, J lost 10 bases, and 32 bases lay in between. This CDR3 has 19 amino acids. Per the germline V gene, CDR1 is DFQATT and CDR2 is SNEGSKA (reference sequence). The CDR3 here is CSARVETGSLASVRGEQFF. The CDR3 bases are TGCAGTGCTAGAGTCGAGACAGGGAGCTTGGCTAGCGTCAGGGGGGAGCAGTTCTTC.

This chain uses TRBV11-2 with TRBJ2-1; D perhaps matches TRBD2 (6 bases). The germline CDR1 and CDR2 sequences are SGHAT and FQNNGV. This CDR3 has 17 residues. V dropped 6 bases and J dropped 8 bases, with 26 bases sitting between them. The CDR3 nucleotides are TGTGCCAGCAGAAAAAATAGGACTGGCGGGGTCAACTATGAGCAGTTCTTC. This translates into CASRKNRTGGVNYEQFF.

This clonotype was counted ten times or more. This chain joins TRBV6-6 and TRBJ1-3, with D hard to call. Germline CDR1 is MNHNY and CDR2 is SVGAGI (reference sequence). This CDR3 is built from 17 residues. Between the trimmed V and J ends, which lost 3 bases and 0 bases, there was a span of 15 bases. This chain's CDR3 is CASSYGQLESSGNTIYF. The CDR3, as DNA: TGTGCCAGCAGTTATGGGCAGCTTGAGAGCTCTGGAAACACCATATATTTT.

In its sample, this clonotype was seen many times. The V call is TRBV6-5, the J call TRBJ2-7; 7 positions match TRBD1. Per germline, CDR1 MNHEY and CDR2 SVGAGI. The CDR3 is 14 amino acids. The V gene end was trimmed by 6 bases and the J gene end by 3 bases; junction bases not matched to a gene: 8. The CDR3 region is CASRFRDSLYEQYF. In nucleotides, the CDR3 is TGTGCCAGCAGGTTCCGGGACAGTCTCTACGAGCAGTACTTC.

With regard to this clonotype: Lacking the conserved final phenylalanine or tryptophan, this CDR3 likely reflects a read error. The limits of the CDR3 on the DNA are not certain, so only TCRdb's listed CDR3 is given. The chain joins TRBV6-6 to TRBJ1-1; the listed D gene, TRBD1, was not tested against the DNA. The CDR3 region is 12 residues in length, termini included. Germline CDR1 is MNHNY and CDR2 is SVGAGI (reference sequence). CDR3: CASRRQGQQVFL.

Details on this clonotype: A much larger clone lies one base from this, so it may be a read error. CDR3 DNA: TGCAGTGCGCTCCTCCCGAGCTCCTACAAGCAGTACTTC. This encodes CSALLPSSYKQYF. This sequence joins TRBV20-1 and TRBJ2-7; no reliable D call. Germline values: CDR1 DFQATT, CDR2 SNEGSKA (reference sequence). This CDR3 comprises 13 residues.

Notes on this clonotype: This may be a read error: a much more frequent sequence differs by one nucleotide. In this CDR3 the conserved last residue, phenylalanine or tryptophan, is missing, so a read error is likely. The chain carries TRBV20-1 and TRBJ2-1; possible D gene TRBD1, 5 bases. This CDR3 is built from 13 residues. CDR1 is DFQATT, CDR2 SNEGSKA, per germline (reference sequence). V lost 1 base and J lost 6, with 10 bases in between. The CDR3 loop reads CSARVTATNEQFL. The CDR3 DNA reads as TGCAGTGCTAGAGTGACAGCCACCAATGAGCAGTTCCTC.

The chain uses TRBV20-1 and TRBJ2-7; D might be TRBD2 (6 bases). V lost 5 bases, J lost 7 bases, and 15 bases lay in between. The CDR3 loop spans 12 amino acids. Germline V gives CDR1 DFQATT, CDR2 SNEGSKA (reference sequence). The CDR3 region is CSAAGSSHEQYF. Here the CDR3 DNA reads TGCAGTGCTGCCGGGAGCTCCCATGAGCAGTACTTC.

In regard to this clonotype: A read error may produce the germline difference seen at one junction end. The rearrangement uses TRBV11-2 and TRBJ2-3; perhaps TRBD1 as D (6 bases). CDR1 and CDR2 (germline): SGHAT, FQNNGV. The CDR3 has 15 amino acids. The CDR3, as DNA: TGTCCCAGCAGCTTTCGGGGCGATCGGACAGTTACGCAGTATTTT. Translating it yields CPSSFRGDRTVTQYF.

Only one count was recorded for this clonotype. One end of the junction does not line up with germline, which may come from a read error. This rearrangement joins TRBV29-1 to TRBJ2-6; D tentatively reads TRBD1 or TRBD2 (5 bases each). The CDR3 loop spans 15 amino acids. CDR1 and CDR2 (germline): SQVTM, ANQGSEA. The CDR3 here is CSVEIWSSGANVLTF. CDR3 bases: TGTAGCGTTGAAATTTGGAGCTCTGGGGCCAACGTCTTGACTTTC. The whole variable domain, filled in from reference TRBV29-1 and TRBJ2-6, reads SAVISQKPSRDICQRGTSLTIQCQVDSQVTMMFWYRQQPGQSLTLIATANQGSEATYESGFVIDKFPISRPNLTFSTLTVSNMSPEDSSIYLCSVEIWSSGANVLTFGAGSRLTVL.

The sample holds many counts of this clonotype. V usage is TRBV6-2 or TRBV6-3 and J usage is TRBJ2-5, with D maybe TRBD2 (5 bases). From germline, CDR1 is MNHEY and CDR2 SVGEGT. V was cut by 4 bases and J by 2 bases, with 14 bases left in between. This CDR3 has 15 amino acids. CDR3 sequence reads: CASSSQLTGQETQYF. DNA for the CDR3: TGTGCCAGCAGTTCACAATTAACGGGGCAAGAGACCCAGTACTTC.

On this clonotype: The junction shows a germline mismatch at one end, possibly a read error. The genes are TRBV4-1 and TRBJ1-1, with 8 bases that match TRBD1. This CDR3 is built from 14 residues. Germline lookup yields CDR1 MGHRA and CDR2 YSYEKL. The DNA of the CDR3 is TGCACCAGCAGCCCTAGACAGGGGAACACTGAAACTTTCTTT. The encoded protein is CTSSPRQGNTETFF.

As regards this clonotype: One junction end does not reproduce the germline sequence, and a read error may be involved. This chain joins TRBV10-1 and TRBJ2-1; weak D call: TRBD2 (5 bases). Germline lookup yields CDR1 WNHNN and CDR2 SYGVQD (reference sequence). The CDR3 contains 14 residues. The CDR3 here is CTSSEGAQVNQQFF. CDR3 bases: TGCACCAGCAGTGAGGGAGCTCAGGTAAATCAGCAGTTCTTC.

This clonotype showed up many times. In nucleotides, the CDR3 is TGTGCCAGCAGCACACAGGGGGTTGGTTCTGGAAACACCATATATTTT. Translated: CASSTQGVGSGNTIYF. This rearrangement joins TRBV11-2 to TRBJ1-3, with 8 bases identical to TRBD1. Germline loops: CDR1 SGHAT, CDR2 FQNNGV. The CDR3 runs to 16 residues. J was trimmed by 1 base and V by 5 bases; bases with no gene match: 7.

This clonotype was detected only once. This sequence may be a read error, since a much larger clone differs from it by one base. This rearrangement joins TRBV4-3 to TRBJ1-4; unclear D gene. The V and J ends lost 3 bases and 0 bases respectively, with 17 bases between them. The CDR3 consists of 18 residues. Per germline, CDR1 LGHNA and CDR2 YSLEER. CDR3 bases: TGCGCCAGCAGCCACAGTGGCGCCCATCTTGCAACTAATGAAAAACTGTTTTTT. Translated, it gives CASSHSGAHLATNEKLFF.

This clonotype has just one count. A much larger clone lies one base from this, so it may be a read error. The chain links TRBV20-1 to TRBJ2-5, with 12 bases aligning to TRBD2. The CDR3 runs 17 residues. Germline lookup yields CDR1 DFQATT and CDR2 SNEGSKA (reference sequence). The CDR3 here is CSVRDSLAGGPGETQYF. CDR3 in DNA: TGCAGTGTTAGAGATTCCCTAGCGGGGGGGCCCGGAGAGACCCAGTACTTC.

In regard to this clonotype: This may come from a read error, since a much larger clone is one base off. The V gene is TRBV10-3, the J gene TRBJ1-2, with D perhaps TRBD1 (6 bases). Looked up from germline, CDR1 is ENHRY and CDR2 is SYGVKD. This CDR3 comprises 14 residues. Deletions cut 3 bases from V and 7 bases from J, with 15 bases between. CDR3 loop: CAISDMQGTLGYTF. DNA for the CDR3: TGTGCCATCAGTGATATGCAGGGGACGCTTGGCTACACCTTC.

The V gene is TRBV11-2, the J gene TRBJ1-1, with TRBD1 matching over 11 bases. The germline CDR1 and CDR2 sequences are SGHAT and FQNNGV. CDR3 length: 16 residues. Trimming cost V 5 bases and J 4 bases; bases outside gene matches: 9. The DNA for the CDR3 is TGTGCCAGCAGCCCCGCTCCCGGGACAGGGGGCACTGAAGCTTTCTTT. Amino acid sequence: CASSPAPGTGGTEAFF.

The chain uses TRBV5-1 and TRBJ2-2; no clear D gene. Trimming stripped 3 bases from V and 4 bases from J, with 10 bases between. The CDR3 is 14 residues long. Germline-derived CDR1 and CDR2 are SGHRS and YFSETQ. The CDR3 reads CASSSVGRTGELFF. The CDR3 DNA follows: TGCGCCAGCAGCTCGGTAGGACGCACCGGGGAGCTGTTTTTT.

Notes on this clonotype: Without the conserved terminal phenylalanine or tryptophan, this CDR3 likely stems from a read error. Because the CDR3's place on the DNA is in doubt, the DNA is left out and the CDR3 is given as listed by TCRdb. This sequence joins TRBV10-1 and TRBJ2-2; TRBD1, the table's D call, was not compared with the DNA. The length of the CDR3 is 17 amino acids, counting both ends. Germline-derived CDR1 and CDR2 are WNHNN and SYGVQD (reference sequence). This CDR3 reads CASSESGRGRVTGELFC.